This TCR beta chain was sequenced for a study of control samples from healthy donors and cancer patients. Between the trimmed V and J ends, which lost 0 bases and 4 bases, there was a span of 13 bases. The CDR3 contains 15 residues. Germline CDR1 SNHLY, CDR2 FYNNEI. The table lists this clone with a count of one. Sequencing used immunoSEQ multiplex PCR; TCRdb keeps in-frame clones, though not all of them. The sample lists some 150,000 clones; 90% to 95% were seen once. The chain uses TRBV2 and TRBJ2-7; no clear D gene. The sequenced material came from blood. The receptor comes from a woman aged 60-70 years in good health. CDR3: CASSEAGLGPYEQYF. Here the CDR3 DNA reads TGTGCCAGCAGTGAAGCGGGATTGGGCCCGTACGAGCAGTACTTC.